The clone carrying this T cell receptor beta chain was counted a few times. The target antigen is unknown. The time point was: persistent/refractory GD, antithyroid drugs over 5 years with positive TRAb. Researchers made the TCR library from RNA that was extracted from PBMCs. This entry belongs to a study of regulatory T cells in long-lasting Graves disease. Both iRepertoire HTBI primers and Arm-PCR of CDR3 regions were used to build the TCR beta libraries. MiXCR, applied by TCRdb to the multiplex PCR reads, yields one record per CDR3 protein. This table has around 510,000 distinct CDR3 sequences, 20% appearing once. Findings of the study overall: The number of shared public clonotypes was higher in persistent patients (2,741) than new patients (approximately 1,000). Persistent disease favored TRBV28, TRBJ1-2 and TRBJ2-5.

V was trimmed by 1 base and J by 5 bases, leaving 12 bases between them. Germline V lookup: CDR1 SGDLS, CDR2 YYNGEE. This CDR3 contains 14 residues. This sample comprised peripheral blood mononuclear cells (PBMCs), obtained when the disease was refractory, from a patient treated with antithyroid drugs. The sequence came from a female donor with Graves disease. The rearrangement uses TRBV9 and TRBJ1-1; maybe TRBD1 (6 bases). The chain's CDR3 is CASSVRGGSTEAFF. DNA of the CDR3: TGTGCCAGCAGCGTAAGAGGGGGTAGTACTGAAGCTTTCTTT.